This paragraph reports one T cell receptor (beta chain). Its target antigen remains unknown. No per-base quality is available; no much larger clone lies one base away. This entry comes from a study of cytomegalovirus exposure and HLA in healthy donors (dated 2017 in TCRdb). With respect to the entire study: An earlier analysis of approximately 600 of the donors reported 250 to 300 Gb of sequence data and roughly 110 million unique TCR beta sequences from 190 million or so T cells. The study aimed to test whether signatures of past pathogen exposure could be identified by cataloging public T cell receptors. Roughly 300 gigabases of sequencing data and approximately 84 million unique TCR sequences were included in an early release covering 550 to 650 HLA-typed donors. Donor age, sex, ethnicity and CMV serostatus were compiled together with the repertoire data. To study patterns of TCR occurrence, a later analysis re-analyzed previously published TCR beta repertoires from several hundred donors and added high-resolution HLA genotyping. HLA typing included class I and class II loci at four-digit resolution. To decide whether each TCR beta V gene segment behaved as functional or pseudogenic, an earlier analysis of some 540 of the donors relied on high-throughput TCR beta sequencing. Rather than drawing on any new phenotypic data, the later analysis identified candidate immune exposures from TCR beta sequences and the way those sequences occurred across donors. High-throughput TCR immunosequencing, statistical association of individual TCRs with disease status, and machine learning were combined to predict cytomegalovirus infection status. Of the 300 to 500 genotyped donors, 65% to 90% were placed in the genetic ancestry cluster associated with self-reported Caucasian donors. In a later genetic analysis, genome-wide SNP genotypes for about 65% of the 666 donors were used, and that subset was treated as a discovery cohort. Besides the first cohort of roughly 700 subjects, a separate validation cohort made up of roughly 120 different subjects was used. Every discovery cohort repertoire had been produced on one sequencing platform. The number of typed donors differed by locus: roughly 629-640 for A, B, C, DRB1 and DQB1; about 520 for DQA1; 606 for DPA1; and 400 to 480 for DPB1. The study used immunosequencing to profile the T cell repertoires of 666 subjects and linked those repertoires to cytomegalovirus serostatus. Roughly five DR-DQ haplotypes were handled as single units for association and clustering because linkage in the cohort was strong. Among some 400 genotyped donors of the cohort, an average of around 240,000 unique TCR beta nucleotide sequences were sequenced per donor, about a sixth of them non-productive. Broader findings and caveats from the paper: A group of highly shared sequence variants was considered likely to be a technical artifact of the sequencing pipeline. A further reported finding was that TCR beta sequences accurately predicted the HLA-A and HLA-B alleles for most subjects in the first cohort. In a later analysis, HLA-associated TCR beta chains were found to be more clonally expanded and to have lower generation probabilities than equally common non-associated chains. An association between a missense DCLRE1C variant and V-gene and J-gene trimming of TCR beta chains was found in a later genetic analysis and replicated in an independent cohort. In an earlier analysis of 587 of the donors, most TCR beta V segments appeared in productive rearrangements about 90% or about 30% of the time, broadly matching IMGT annotations. In a later analysis, TCR association rates were found to vary across HLA loci, with the most associated TCRs seen for DRB1 alleles and the fewest for HLA-C alleles. When HLA alleles, especially DR and DQ, strongly co-occurred, attributing TCR associations to individual alleles was difficult. According to a later genetic analysis, donors in an Asian-associated ancestry cluster had fewer N-insertions in productive TCRs than the approximately 610-donor mean. According to a later analysis, parvovirus B19, influenza, CMV and Epstein-Barr virus appeared linked to several top co-occurrence clusters. Only TCR beta chains were sequenced in this cohort, and the absence of alpha or paired-chain data limited detectable features. Presence/absence analyses assumed roughly uniform sequencing depth across donors, an assumption that may not hold. Because counts were too low, roughly 18 rarely observed V segments, including chromosome 9 orphons, were left out of the earlier analysis of about 620 of the donors. According to a later analysis, most CMV-associated TCR beta chains appeared to be HLA-restricted, and the HLA associations seemed to be driven largely by CMV exposure. While some public TCRs were present in many individuals, most TCR sequences turned up only very rarely across donors. A few of the identified cytomegalovirus-associated TCR beta chains were confirmed in vitro to be specific for cytomegalovirus antigens. Linkage disequilibrium might explain the correlated functional status among segregating V segments, but an unknown experimental factor could not be excluded. It was suggested by the authors that the approach could potentially be generalized to other disease states and immunological phenotypes. A later analysis associated 16,951 TCR beta sequences with specific HLA alleles at a false discovery rate of 0.05. Because HLA typing was unavailable for some donors at each locus, only the typed subset was used in association tests. In both the original and validation cohorts, the classifier was reported to diagnose cytomegalovirus status with high specificity and sensitivity. Immune exposure information for the cohort was limited to CMV serostatus. The study listed 150 to 200 TCR beta chains as associated with cytomegalovirus. Some IMGT-functional V segments, including TRBV6-2 and TRBV6-3, could not be distinguished by the 87-base-pair reads and were therefore excluded.

The cohort was made up of 500 to 800 healthy bone marrow donors. Cohort members were all nominally healthy when sampled, although unrecorded immune exposures were likely present. The donor tested CMV seronegative, placing the donor among the roughly 400 seronegative members of the cohort. Each donor provided a peripheral blood sample, and peripheral blood mononuclear cells were used for TCR beta sequencing. The Qiagen DNeasy Blood Extraction Kit was used to extract genomic DNA from the blood cell samples. From a lookup of the germline V gene (reference sequence), CDR1 and CDR2 are SEHNR and FQNEAQ. V is cut by 3 bases and J by 6 bases, and the space between the germline ends is 17 bases. From the cysteine through the phenylalanine, the CDR3 covers 15 amino acids. The DNA shown is the 45-base CDR3, in frame from base 1. The library was built by means of the immunoSEQ multiplex PCR assay. For the multiplex PCR, a mixture combining 60 forward primers for TCR Vbeta segments and 13 reverse primers for TCR Jbeta segments was used. A multiplex PCR assay on genomic DNA amplified the CDR3 region of rearranged TCR beta genes. On the Illumina HiSeq System, the amplified TCR beta libraries were sequenced as 87-base-pair reads. The original pipeline was this. A later analysis counted some 74 million unique TCR beta chains across the roughly 700 repertoires, and 10 million to 12 million of these chains were shared by at least two donors. Raw reads were error-corrected and collapsed into unique sequences by a nearest-neighbor algorithm in which closely related sequences were merged to remove PCR and sequencing errors. To assign V, D and J gene segments, CDR3 sequences were aligned to IMGT reference sequences. For a sequence to be retained, a match of at least six nucleotides was required to both a V gene segment and a J gene segment. Rearrangements were called productive when the CDR3 lacked stop codons and stayed in frame with V and J; all others were non-productive. Following IMGT convention, CDR3 was defined as the stretch from the second conserved V-encoded cysteine up to the conserved J-encoded phenylalanine. The earlier analysis of about 530 of the donors excluded any sequence lacking an unambiguous match to a single V gene segment. An earlier analysis of about 600 of the donors called V segments functional above 56.7% productive rearrangements and segregating when the between-donor standard deviation exceeded 5%. To diagnose cytomegalovirus status from the catalog of TCR beta chain sequences, a statistical classification framework was built. A later analysis assigned V and J genes by comparing TCR nucleotide sequences with IMGT/GENE-DB human TR gene sequences. Using the TCRdist pipeline, a later analysis assigned CDR3 sequences along with most-parsimonious VDJ recombination scenarios. In a later analysis, each TCR beta chain was defined by its CDR3 amino acid sequence together with its V-gene family, and reads without a unique V-gene family were excluded. A later analysis removed several hundred highly shared, low-generation-probability nucleotide sequences to deal with suspected cross-contamination and a sequencing artifact. For each public chain, a later analysis derived a clonal expansion index from normalized ranks of inferred template counts within each repertoire. Generation probabilities in a later analysis came from a VDJ recombination model fitted to out-of-frame rearrangements, and those results were checked against IGoR. Hypergeometric tests were used in a later analysis to score TCR-TCR, TCR-HLA and TCR-CMV co-occurrence, with a repertoire-size bias correction applied to the TCR pairs. To estimate false discovery rates, a later analysis permuted the HLA or CMV assignments 20 times. In a later analysis, co-occurring TCRs were grouped using DBSCAN, and TCRdist sequence similarity was added for clustering within HLA-allele-positive subsets. Repertoires with fewer than 30,000 or more than 120,000 public chains were left out of co-occurrence clustering, as were four to six repertoires with anomalous nucleotide sharing. Sourced from immuneACCESS, this table was stored by TCRdb with only in-frame sequences that have V and J called. A share of the clones is absent; for the studies checked, an unresolved V gene accounts for under half, and the remainder has no known explanation. The V and J calls and clone size come from that table; D and trimming were worked out from the DNA. For this sample there are around 180,000 clones; around 80% appear just once. About 1.2% of the sample lies in the top ten.

The chain is assembled from TRBV7-9 and TRBJ1-2; the D gene is unclear. Sequenced material: PBMCs. The receptor comes from a boy aged 2 to 10 in good health and CMV-seronegative. The CDR3 region has the sequence CASSFVDERADGYTF. In nucleotides, the sequence is TGTGCCAGCAGCTTTGTGGACGAGAGGGCGGATGGCTACACCTTC.